This TCR beta chain came from a study of CD8+CD57+ T cells in acquired aplastic anemia. Across the study: Sorting CD4+ and CD8+ cells gave DNA averaging 3.2 ug. Study results and limitations: The CD8+ Simpson's diversity of patients and controls was not significantly different. Patients and controls shared 25 to 30 CD8+ CDR3 sequences.

In the case of this clonotype: Its antigen is still unknown. Its ends do not fully match the called genes, so a read error is possible.

Using genomic DNA as the template, TCR beta VDJ and CDR3 profiling was carried out. TCRdb itself ran the reads through MiXCR, one entry per CDR3 protein. Of hundreds of thousands of distinct CDR3 sequences in the sample, roughly 82% are singletons; the top ten hold 42%. Only patients with CD8+CD57+ cell expansion on flow cytometry were chosen for sequencing. Blood sampling was performed on the patients, and none of them had received therapy by then. The length of the CDR3 is 14 residues. Germline V CDR1 and CDR2: SGHTA, FQGTGA. The chain links TRBV7-3 to TRBJ2-5; D is perhaps TRBD2 (6 bases). The sample was sorted CD4+, CD8+, or CD8+CD57+ T cells (not recorded which) from PBMCs. This TCR came from a human donor with aplastic anemia. Here the CDR3 reads CATSCESGQESDDF. The CDR3, as DNA: TGTGCCACCAGCTGTGAAAGCGGGCAAGAGAGCGATGACTTC.